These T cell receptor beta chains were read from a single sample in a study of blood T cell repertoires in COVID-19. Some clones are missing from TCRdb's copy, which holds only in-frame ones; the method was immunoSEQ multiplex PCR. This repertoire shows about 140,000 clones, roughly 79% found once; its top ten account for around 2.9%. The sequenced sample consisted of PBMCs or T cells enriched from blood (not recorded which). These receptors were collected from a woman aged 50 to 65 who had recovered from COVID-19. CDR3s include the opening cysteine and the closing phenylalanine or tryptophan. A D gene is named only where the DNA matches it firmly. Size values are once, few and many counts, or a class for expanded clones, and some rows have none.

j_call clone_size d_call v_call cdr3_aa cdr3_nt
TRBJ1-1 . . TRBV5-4 CASSWGSLKGGAEAFF TGTGCCAGCAGCTGGGGCTCTCTAAAGGGGGGGGCTGAAGCTTTCTTT
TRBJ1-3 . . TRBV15 CATSRDHGSGNTIYF TGTGCCACCAGCAGAGATCACGGCTCTGGAAACACCATATATTTT
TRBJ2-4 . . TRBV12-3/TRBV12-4 CASSLQGRIQYF TGTGCCAGCAGTTTACAGGGGCGGATTCAGTACTTC
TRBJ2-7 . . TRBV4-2 CASSQDLRDTYEQYF TGTGCCAGCAGCCAAGATCTAAGGGACACTTACGAGCAGTACTTC
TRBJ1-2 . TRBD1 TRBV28 CASSVGQGGYYGYTF TGTGCCAGCAGCGTTGGACAGGGTGGGTACTATGGCTACACCTTC
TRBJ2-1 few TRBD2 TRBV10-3 CAISQSGRSYNEQFF TGTGCCATCAGCCAGAGCGGGAGATCTTACAATGAGCAGTTCTTC
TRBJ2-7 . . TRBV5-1 CASRGDSFSYEQYF TGCGCCAGCAGGGGGGACTCTTTTTCGTACGAGCAGTACTTC
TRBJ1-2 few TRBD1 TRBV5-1 CASSLRQGARGYTF TGCGCCAGCAGCCTACGACAGGGGGCGCGGGGCTACACCTTC
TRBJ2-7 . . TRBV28 CASSTLAPEIYEQYF TGTGCCAGCAGTACTCTAGCGCCCGAAATTTACGAGCAGTACTTC
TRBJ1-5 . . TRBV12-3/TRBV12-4 CASSLLTDQPQHF TGTGCCAGCAGTTTACTAACGGATCAGCCCCAGCATTTT
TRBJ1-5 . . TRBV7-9 CASSKGGVDNQPQHF TGTGCCAGCAGCAAGGGCGGGGTCGACAATCAGCCCCAGCATTTT
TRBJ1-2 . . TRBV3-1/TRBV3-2 CASSHYLDNGYTF TGTGCCAGCAGCCATTACCTCGACAATGGCTACACCTTC
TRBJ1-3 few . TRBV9 CASSTHLTKEHSSGNTIYF TGTGCCAGCAGCACCCATTTGACTAAGGAACACAGCTCTGGAAACACCATATATTTT
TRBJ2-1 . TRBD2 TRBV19 CASSSIAGHNEQFF TGTGCCAGTAGTTCGATAGCGGGACACAATGAGCAGTTCTTC
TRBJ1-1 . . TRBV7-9 CASSLEGRGPLITEAFF TGTGCCAGCAGCTTAGAGGGCAGGGGACCCCTGATCACTGAAGCTTTCTTT
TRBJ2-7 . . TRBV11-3 CASSLDWGDYEQYF TGTGCCAGCAGCTTAGACTGGGGGGACTACGAGCAGTACTTC
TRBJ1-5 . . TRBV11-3 CASSLRRDQPQHF TGTGCCAGCAGCTTGCGTCGTGATCAGCCCCAGCATTTT
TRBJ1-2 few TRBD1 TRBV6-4 CASTGQGHGGYTF TGTGCCAGCACAGGACAGGGCCACGGGGGCTACACCTTC
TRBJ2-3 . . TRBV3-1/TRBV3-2 CASSQGLPLSTDTQYF TGTGCCAGCAGCCAAGGTTTGCCACTAAGCACAGATACGCAGTATTTT
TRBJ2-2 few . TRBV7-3 CASSLTTRTGELFF TGTGCCAGCAGCTTAACAACGCGTACCGGGGAGCTGTTTTTT
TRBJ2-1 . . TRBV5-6 CASSLASGTVNEQFF TGTGCCAGCAGCTTGGCCTCCGGGACTGTAAATGAGCAGTTCTTC
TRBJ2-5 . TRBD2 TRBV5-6 CASSLGVNSGVETQYF TGTGCCAGCAGCTTAGGAGTAAATAGCGGGGTGGAGACCCAGTACTTC
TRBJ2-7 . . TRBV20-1 CSAPHSGEYF TGCAGTGCCCCGCACAGCGGAGAGTACTTC
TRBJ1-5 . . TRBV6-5 CASSYSGPGGDQPQHF TGTGCCAGCAGTTACTCGGGGCCGGGCGGGGATCAGCCCCAGCATTTT
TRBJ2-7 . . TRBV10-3 CAISDGGVEQYF TGTGCCATCAGTGATGGGGGCGTCGAGCAGTACTTC
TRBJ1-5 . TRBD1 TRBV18 CASSSTGSNQPQHF TGTGCCAGCTCATCGACAGGGTCCAATCAGCCCCAGCATTTT
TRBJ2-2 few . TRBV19 CASSITGRTNTGELFF TGTGCCAGTAGTATAACAGGGCGAACGAACACCGGGGAGCTGTTTTTT
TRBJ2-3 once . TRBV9 CASSVGAGSTDTQYF TGTGCCAGCAGCGTAGGGGCCGGTAGCACAGATACGCAGTATTTT
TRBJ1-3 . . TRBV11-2 CASSLGRVGGNTIYF TGTGCCAGCAGCTTAGGACGGGTCGGCGGAAACACCATATATTTT
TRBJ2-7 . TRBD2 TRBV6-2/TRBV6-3 CASSLTSGSSYEQYF TGTGCCAGCAGTTTAACTAGCGGGAGTTCCTACGAGCAGTACTTC
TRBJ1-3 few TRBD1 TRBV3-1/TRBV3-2 CASSSRQGVSGNTIYF TGTGCCAGCAGCTCCCGACAGGGAGTCTCTGGAAACACCATATATTTT
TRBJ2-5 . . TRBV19 CASSTLLGGETQYF TGTGCCAGTAGTACCCTCTTAGGGGGAGAGACCCAGTACTTC
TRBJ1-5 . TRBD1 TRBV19 CASSTGTGINQPQHF TGTGCCAGTAGTACCGGGACAGGGATCAATCAGCCCCAGCATTTT
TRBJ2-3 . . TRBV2 CASSDGQAPTDTQYF TGTGCCAGCAGTGATGGGCAGGCCCCCACAGATACGCAGTATTTT
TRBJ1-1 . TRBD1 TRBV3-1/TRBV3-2 CASSPRDRENTEAFF TGTGCCAGCAGCCCGAGGGACAGGGAGAACACTGAAGCTTTCTTT
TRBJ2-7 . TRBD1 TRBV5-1 CASTRDRSYSEQYF TGCGCCAGTACCCGGGACAGAAGCTATAGCGAGCAGTACTTC
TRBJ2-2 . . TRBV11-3 CASSPRAGSHNTGELFF TGTGCCAGCAGCCCGAGGGCAGGCAGCCATAACACCGGGGAGCTGTTTTTT
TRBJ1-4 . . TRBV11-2 CASSPGGRLGTNEKLFF TGTGCCAGCAGCCCCGGCGGGCGGCTAGGGACTAATGAAAAACTGTTTTTT
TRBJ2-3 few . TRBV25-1 CASSTGGHTQYF TGTGCCAGCAGTACAGGTGGGCATACGCAGTATTTT
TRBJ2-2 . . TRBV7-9 CASSFDTGELFF TGTGCCAGCAGCTTCGACACCGGGGAGCTGTTTTTT
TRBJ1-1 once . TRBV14 CASSRTDTEAFF TGTGCCAGCAGCCGGACAGACACTGAAGCTTTCTTT
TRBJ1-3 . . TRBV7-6 CASSLTLQGSGNTIYF TGTGCCAGCAGCTTAACCTTACAGGGCTCTGGAAACACCATATATTTT
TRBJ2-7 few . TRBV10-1 CASSESRSSYEQYF TGCGCCAGCAGTGAGTCGAGGAGCTCCTACGAGCAGTACTTC
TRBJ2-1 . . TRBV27 CASSQKPIAYEQFF TGTGCCAGCAGCCAAAAGCCAATAGCTTATGAGCAGTTCTTC
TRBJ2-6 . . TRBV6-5 CASSYGTGGANVLTF TGTGCCAGCAGTTACGGGACTGGAGGGGCCAACGTCCTGACTTTC
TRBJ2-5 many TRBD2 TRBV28 CASGDSGRGETQYF TGTGCCAGTGGAGATAGCGGGAGGGGGGAGACCCAGTACTTC
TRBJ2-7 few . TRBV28 CASQAPGSYEQYF TGTGCCAGCCAGGCTCCCGGCTCCTACGAGCAGTACTTC
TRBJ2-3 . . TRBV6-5 CASSYRNTRPDTQYF TGTGCCAGCAGTTATAGAAACACGAGGCCAGATACGCAGTATTTT
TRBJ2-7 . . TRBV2 CASSGQPLYEQYF TGTGCCAGCAGTGGACAGCCCCTCTACGAGCAGTACTTC
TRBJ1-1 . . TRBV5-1 CASSRTELTEAFF TGCGCCAGCAGCCGGACAGAGCTCACTGAAGCTTTCTTT
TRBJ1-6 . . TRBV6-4 CASGIGARTPLHF TGTGCCAGCGGTATAGGGGCCAGAACCCCCCTCCACTTT
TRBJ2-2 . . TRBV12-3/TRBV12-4 CASSWRGAGELFF TGTGCCAGCAGTTGGCGGGGCGCCGGGGAGCTGTTTTTT
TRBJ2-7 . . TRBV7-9 CASSFGSSGAEQYF TGTGCCAGCAGCTTTGGGAGTTCAGGGGCCGAGCAGTACTTC
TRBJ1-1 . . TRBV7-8 CASSLTVDLNTEAFF TGTGCCAGCAGCCTGACAGTTGACTTGAACACTGAAGCTTTCTTT
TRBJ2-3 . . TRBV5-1 CASSLQGGPDTQYF TGCGCCAGCAGCTTGCAGGGTGGCCCAGATACGCAGTATTTT
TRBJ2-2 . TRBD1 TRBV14 CASSQARDRRDTGELFF TGTGCCAGCAGCCAAGCTCGGGACAGGAGGGACACCGGGGAGCTGTTTTTT